What follows are 23 T cell receptor beta chains derived from one specimen sequenced in a study of T cell responses to AZD1222 COVID-19 vaccine. Assay used: immunoSEQ multiplex PCR; TCRdb lists only in-frame clones, some missing. The repertoire has under 140,000 clones, 70% to 90% of them found once; the top ten carry 15%. The sample in question was peripheral blood, obtained 28 days after the second AZD1222 dose. These receptors all stem from an adult who received the AZD1222 COVID-19 vaccine.

The chain uses TRBV25-1 and TRBJ1-2; D remains unclear. The V gene lost 5 bases and the J gene lost 6 bases, with 16 bases spanning the gap. There are 14 residues in the CDR3. Per germline, CDR1 MGHDK and CDR2 SYGVNS. CDR3 in amino acids: CASSTPGRQNGYTF. For the CDR3, the DNA is TGTGCCAGCAGTACCCCCGGGCGCCAGAATGGCTACACCTTC.

This rearrangement joins TRBV19 to TRBJ2-7; the D gene is possibly TRBD1 (6 bases). With 0 bases removed from V and 10 bases from J, the gap between germline ends came to 19 bases. Germline CDR1 LNHDA, CDR2 SQIVND (reference sequence). The CDR3 sequence is 15 residues long. The CDR3, as DNA: TGTGCCAGTAGTATAGAGAACAGGGCCAGTCTGTATCAGTACTTC. It yields the protein CASSIENRASLYQYF.

This clone was detected once. The V call is TRBV24-1, the J call TRBJ2-1; unclear D gene. V lost 6 bases and J 3 bases, leaving 2 bases between the germline ends. The CDR3 length is 11 residues. The V gene's germline CDR1 is KGHDR and CDR2 SFDVKD. CDR3 amino acids: CATSYYNEQFF. The DNA of the CDR3 is TGTGCCACCAGTTACTACAATGAGCAGTTCTTC.

CDR3 sequence (DNA): TGTGCCATCAGTGAGACGGTAGCGGGAGCGGTAGAGCAGTACTTC. Protein: CAISETVAGAVEQYF. This chain links TRBV10-3 with TRBJ2-7; 9 nucleotides align to TRBD2. The J segment lost 7 bases and the V segment lost 2 bases, leaving 9 bases of the junction unmatched. This CDR3 is 15 amino acids long. Per the germline V gene, CDR1 is ENHRY and CDR2 is SYGVKD.

The chain links TRBV5-4 to TRBJ2-2; weak D call: TRBD1 (6 bases). Trimming took off 4 bases at V and 6 bases at J, with 22 bases between the two ends. The germline V gene has CDR1 SGHNT and CDR2 YYREEE (reference sequence). The CDR3 length is 17 residues. CDR3 sequence (DNA): TGTGCCAGCAGCACCACCCCAGGGGATGCCCGGGCCGGGGAGCTGTTTTTT. The encoded protein is CASSTTPGDARAGELFF.

V gene TRBV3-1 (or the pseudogene TRBV3-2) combines with J gene TRBJ1-1; 9 nucleotides align to TRBD1. The V and J ends lost 4 bases and 0 bases, in that order; junction bases with no gene match: 6. CDR3 length equals 16 residues. Germline-derived CDR1 and CDR2 are LGHDT and YNNKEL (reference sequence). This chain's CDR3 is CASSPPTGGMNTEAFF. The CDR3 DNA is TGTGCCAGCAGCCCGCCGACAGGGGGAATGAACACTGAAGCTTTCTTT.

The rearrangement joins TRBV5-1 to TRBJ2-7; TRBD1 or TRBD2 may be the D gene (5 bases each). Germline V gene data show CDR1 as SGHRS and CDR2 as YFSETQ. V lost 0 bases and J lost 7, with 14 bases in between. This CDR3 spans 14 amino acids. CDR3 coding DNA: TGCGCCAGCAGCTTGGGAGGGGCCCGGGGTGAGCAGTACTTC. This gives the protein CASSLGGARGEQYF.

Concerning this clone itself: Other nucleotide sequences from this sample produce the same CDR3. The rearrangement joins TRBV5-1 to TRBJ1-4, with D perhaps matching TRBD1 (5 bases). Looked up from germline, CDR1 is SGHRS and CDR2 is YFSETQ. This CDR3 has 15 amino acids. The V end was cut by 5 bases, the J end by 0 bases, with 11 bases between. The CDR3 sequence: CASSEEGATNEKLFF. The DNA for the CDR3 is TGCGCCAGCAGTGAAGAAGGGGCAACTAATGAAAAACTGTTTTTT. The full variable domain, its missing parts supplied by reference TRBV5-1 and TRBJ1-4, is KAGVTQTPRYLIKTRGQQVTLSCSPISGHRSVSWYQQTPGQGLQFLFEYFSETQRNKGNFPGRFSGRQFSNSRSEMNVSTLELGDSALYLCASSEEGATNEKLFFGSGTQLSVL.

This rearrangement joins TRBV18 to TRBJ2-3, with D unresolved. Deletions cut 6 bases from V and 0 bases from J, with 10 bases between. This CDR3 is 14 amino acids long. CDR1 is KGHSH and CDR2 is LQKENI in the germline V gene. CDR3 residues: CASSKSGSTDTQYF. The DNA of the CDR3 is TGTGCCAGCTCCAAGTCCGGGAGCACAGATACGCAGTATTTT.

This chain links TRBV28 with TRBJ2-7; D is perhaps TRBD1 (6 bases). This CDR3 spans 16 amino acids. The germline CDR1 and CDR2 sequences are MDHEN and SYDVKM. V was shortened by 5 bases and J by 7 bases, with 24 bases between the two germline ends. CDR3 protein: CASSPLPGTGSGEQYF. The CDR3 nucleotides are TGTGCCAGCAGTCCTTTACCCGGAACAGGGTCTGGAGAGCAGTACTTC. Supplemented by reference TRBV28 and TRBJ2-7, the full variable domain reads DVKVTQSSRYLVKRTGEKVFLECVQDMDHENMFWYRQDPGLGLRLIYFSYDVKMKEKGDIPEGYSVSREKKERFSLILESASTNQTSMYLCASSPLPGTGSGEQYFGPGTRLTVT.

The CDR3, as DNA: TGTGCCAGCAGCTTCCCGATCGGAATAGCGGGAGGACACACAGATACGCAGTATTTT. It yields the protein CASSFPIGIAGGHTDTQYF. The rearrangement links TRBV5-5 to TRBJ2-3; 10 nucleotides match TRBD2. Unmatched junction bases numbered 14, after V lost 2 bases and J lost 2 bases. The CDR3 has 19 amino acids. CDR1 is SGHKS and CDR2 is YYEKEE in the germline V gene (reference sequence).

This clone was seen only a few times. The CDR3 spells CASSARRARKPQHF. The CDR3 DNA follows: TGTGCCAGCAGCGCAAGGAGGGCCCGAAAGCCCCAGCATTTT. The chain has TRBV11-3 and TRBJ1-5; D ambiguous. CDR3 length: 14 residues. V was pared by 5 bases and J by 8 bases, with 16 bases between. CDR1 is SGHNT, CDR2 YENEEA, per germline.

The rearrangement joins TRBV15 to TRBJ2-5; 7 bases map to TRBD1. This CDR3 comprises 16 residues. With 0 bases clipped from V and 7 bases from J, the junction kept 11 bases outside the gene matches. Germline CDR1 is LNHNV and CDR2 is YYDKDF (reference sequence). CDR3 sequence (DNA): TGTGCCACCAGCAGAGAAGGGGGCGGCCGCTTGAGGACCCAGTACTTC. This translates into CATSREGGGRLRTQYF.

This clone was observed once. The CDR3 sequence: CASSRLYGYTF. The CDR3 DNA reads TGTGCCAGTAGTAGGCTCTATGGCTACACCTTC. This chain links TRBV19 with TRBJ1-2; D gene uncertain. Looked up from germline, CDR1 is LNHDA and CDR2 is SQIVND (reference sequence). The germline V and J ends were trimmed by 4 bases and 4 bases, with 4 bases remaining between them. This CDR3 spans 11 amino acids.

The chain joins TRBV19 to TRBJ1-2, with 9 bases aligning to TRBD1. The CDR3 runs to 17 residues. With V trimmed by 5 bases and J by 1 base, 11 bases remained unmatched. Germline loops: CDR1 LNHDA, CDR2 SQIVND (reference sequence). The CDR3 loop is CASSSLTGQGHNYGYTF. The DNA for the CDR3 is TGTGCCAGTAGTTCGCTGACCGGACAGGGGCATAACTATGGCTACACCTTC.

This chain connects TRBV21-1 to TRBJ2-4; TRBD1 is the table's D call, not checked against the DNA. TRBV21-1 is designated a pseudogene. The CDR3 totals 21 residues. In DNA form, the CDR3 reads TGTGCCGGCAGCTCTCGGGAAGATTCTGACAGGGCAAGGGAACGAGAAAACATTCAGTACTTC. Its protein product is CAGSSREDSDRARERENIQYF.

The gene calls are TRBV2 and TRBJ2-1; 11 bases are shared with TRBD2. This CDR3 contains 15 residues. V trimming: 6 bases; J trimming: 4 bases; junction bases outside the gene matches: 5. Germline loops: CDR1 SNHLY, CDR2 FYNNEI. CDR3 in DNA: TGTGCCAGCAGGGAAAGGACTAGCGGGTACAATGAGCAGTTCTTC. Translation: CASRERTSGYNEQFF.

The chain carries TRBV7-2 and TRBJ2-1, with TRBD2 matching 10 bases. Trimming cost V 2 bases and J 6 bases; bases outside gene matches: 4. Germline CDR1 SGHTA, CDR2 FQGNSA. There are 15 residues in the CDR3. CDR3 nucleotides: TGTGCCAGCAGCTTAAGCGGGAGGGGAACCAATGAGCAGTTCTTC. Residues: CASSLSGRGTNEQFF.

This chain uses TRBV9 with TRBJ1-2; D gene ambiguous. The CDR3 contains 12 residues. Germline V gene sequence: CDR1 SGDLS, CDR2 YYNGEE. Deletions cut 3 bases from V and 8 bases from J, with 11 bases between. For the CDR3, the DNA is TGTGCCAGCAGCGAAACAGTTAAAGGCTACACCTTC. Encoded protein: CASSETVKGYTF.

Comment on this clone: Relative to the germline gene, one junction end is altered; a read error may explain this. The chain is built from TRBV7-2 and TRBJ1-1; TRBD1 aligns across 8 bases. Germline assignment: CDR1 SGHTA and CDR2 FQGNSA. The length of the CDR3 is 14 residues. The CDR3 here is CASSFIAGQGASSF. CDR3 in DNA: TGTGCCAGCAGCTTTATCGCCGGGCAGGGGGCATCTAGCTTT.

This clone was recorded a few times. The chain has TRBV2 and TRBJ2-4; D call uncertain. Trimming removed 2 bases from V and 9 bases from J, with 11 bases in between. There are 13 residues in the CDR3. Germline V gene sequence: CDR1 SNHLY, CDR2 FYNNEI. The CDR3 loop reads CASSERSGTIQYF. CDR3 DNA sequence: TGTGCCAGCAGTGAACGCTCAGGCACCATTCAGTACTTC.

The V gene is TRBV7-2, the J gene TRBJ2-3; TRBD1 matches at 8 bases. This CDR3 contains 15 residues. J gave up 0 bases and V 1 base, and 0 bases lay outside the gene matches. Germline-derived CDR1 and CDR2 are SGHTA and FQGNSA. The chain's CDR3 is CASSLGTGSTDTQYF. The CDR3 nucleotides are TGTGCCAGCAGCTTAGGGACAGGGAGCACAGATACGCAGTATTTT.

The V gene is TRBV5-1, the J gene TRBJ2-4, with 10 bases lining up with TRBD1. The J segment lost 1 base and the V segment lost 4 bases, leaving 5 bases of the junction unmatched. This CDR3 region has 16 residues. CDR1 SGHRS and CDR2 YFSETQ come from the germline V gene. The CDR3 protein is CASSAGQGSAKNIQYF. In DNA, the CDR3 is TGCGCCAGCAGCGCGGGACAGGGGAGCGCCAAAAACATTCAGTACTTC. Drawing the rest from reference TRBV5-1 and TRBJ2-4, the complete variable domain is KAGVTQTPRYLIKTRGQQVTLSCSPISGHRSVSWYQQTPGQGLQFLFEYFSETQRNKGNFPGRFSGRQFSNSRSEMNVSTLELGDSALYLCASSAGQGSAKNIQYFGAGTRLSVL.